One and the same sample provided the 25 T cell receptor beta chains below, sequenced in a study of T cells in Graves' hyperthyroidism and ophthalmopathy (dated by TCRdb to between 2018 and 2021). Receptor amplification or capture employed multiplex PCR. The sequencing machine was an Illumina HiSeq 2000. Amplification of TCR beta CDR3 regions was carried out from RNA transcripts. For the first round of RT-PCR on the TCR CDR3, the HTBI primer set was used together with the Qiagen OneStep RT-PCR kit. The raw public reads went through TCRdb reprocessing: fastp at Q25, MiXCR clone calling, in-frame beta chains kept. Rows are unified per CDR3 protein, each entry keeping the most common DNA and genes. This sample is represented by 450,000 to 600,000 distinct CDR3 sequences; 14% of them were singletons. The ten largest make up around 14% of the sample. Input material: blood. The receptors were gathered from a woman between 40 and 55 years old with Graves' hyperthyroidism.

This clonotype was counted ten times or more. The genes are TRBV2 and TRBJ2-1; perhaps TRBD2 as D (6 bases). The CDR3 is 13 residues long. Germline loops: CDR1 SNHLY, CDR2 FYNNEI. V gave up 8 bases and J gave up 8 bases, with 16 bases separating them. The CDR3: CASLGTRQDEQFF. CDR3 nucleotides: TGTGCCAGCCTCGGGACTCGACAAGATGAGCAGTTCTTC.

This clonotype appeared many times. CDR3 sequence reads: CASETGGGETDTQYF. CDR3 in DNA: TGCGCCAGCGAGACAGGGGGCGGAGAAACAGATACGCAGTATTTT. The chain recombines TRBV5-1 with TRBJ2-3; TRBD1 matches 10 bases. V gave up 7 bases and J gave up 3 bases; unmatched junction bases: 8. The CDR3 spans 15 residues. Germline CDR1 reads SGHRS; CDR2 reads YFSETQ.

This clonotype was counted ten times or more. CDR3 loop: CASSPWTSGSDTQYF. The CDR3 DNA reads TGTGCCAGCAGCCCTTGGACTAGCGGGAGTGATACGCAGTATTTT. The chain links TRBV7-8 to TRBJ2-3; 13 nucleotides agree with TRBD2. From germline, CDR1 is SGHVS and CDR2 FQNEAQ. V was pared by 5 bases and J by 6 bases, with 5 bases of the junction left unmatched. The CDR3 spans 15 residues.

This clonotype was detected many times. The chain's CDR3 is CASSLVLAASTDTQYF. CDR3 DNA sequence: TGCGCCAGCAGCTTGGTATTAGCGGCTAGCACAGATACGCAGTATTTT. V usage is TRBV5-1 and J usage is TRBJ2-3; D may be TRBD2 (6 bases). Germline CDR1 reads SGHRS; CDR2 reads YFSETQ. V shed 0 bases and J shed 0 bases, with 11 bases lying between them. The CDR3 spans 16 residues.

Many counts were recorded for this clonotype. The gene calls are TRBV5-1 and TRBJ2-1; 7 positions agree with TRBD2. The germline V gene has CDR1 SGHRS and CDR2 YFSETQ. With 2 bases clipped from V and 2 bases from J, the junction kept 4 bases outside the gene matches. The CDR3 totals 15 residues. CDR3 DNA: TGCGCCAGCAGCTTACCTAGCGGAACCTACAATGAGCAGTTCTTC. This codes for CASSLPSGTYNEQFF.

This clonotype was counted at least ten times. V gene TRBV27 combines with J gene TRBJ1-2; D gene ambiguous. Trimming cost V 6 bases and J 4 bases, with 12 bases left between them. The length of the CDR3 is 13 residues. CDR1 and CDR2 (germline): MNHEY, SMNVEV (reference sequence). The CDR3 loop is CASSTRSGYGYTF. The CDR3 DNA reads as TGTGCCAGCAGCACCAGGAGTGGCTATGGCTACACCTTC.

This clonotype was picked up many times. The chain is built from TRBV27 and TRBJ2-3, with 7 bases aligning to TRBD2. Losses at the gene ends were 5 bases for V and 7 bases for J; bases not matched to a gene: 6. There are 13 residues in the CDR3. Germline CDR1 reads MNHEY; CDR2 reads SMNVEV (reference sequence). In DNA, the CDR3 is TGTGCCAGCAGTATGACTAGCAGTAATACGCAGTATTTT. Amino acid sequence: CASSMTSSNTQYF.

The genes are TRBV9 and TRBJ1-4, with a possible D match to TRBD1 (6 bases). The ends were cut back, 0 bases at V and 4 bases at J, with 13 bases in the middle. Germline V gene sequence: CDR1 SGDLS, CDR2 YYNGEE. There are 16 residues in the CDR3. The CDR3 region has the DNA TGTGCCAGCAGCGTAGAGGGCAGGGGATTTAATGAAAAACTGTTTTTT. It is translated as CASSVEGRGFNEKLFF.

The gene calls are TRBV28 and TRBJ1-2; the D is unclear. The CDR3 loop spans 13 amino acids. V gave up 4 bases and J gave up 5 bases, with 11 bases separating them. Germline lookup yields CDR1 MDHEN and CDR2 SYDVKM. CDR3 region: CASSSSDIYGYTF. CDR3 nucleotide sequence: TGTGCCAGCAGTTCAAGCGACATTTATGGCTACACCTTC.

This clonotype was observed at least ten times. This chain links TRBV20-1 with TRBJ2-5; no definite D call. The CDR3 extends over 14 amino acids. The ends were cut back, 2 bases at V and 3 bases at J, with 13 bases in the middle. The germline V gene encodes CDR1 DFQATT and CDR2 SNEGSKA (reference sequence). CDR3 nucleotides: TGCAGTGCTAGACAGGCGTACAAAGAAGAGACCCAGTACTTC. This codes for CSARQAYKEETQYF.

For this clonotype: This could be a read error, since a much larger clone is one nucleotide away. This sequence joins TRBV2 and TRBJ2-1; no reliable D call. Germline V gene sequence: CDR1 SNHLY, CDR2 FYNNEI. Trimming took 3 bases from V and 6 from J, leaving 6 bases between them. The CDR3 is 12 residues long. CDR3 sequence: CASSESANEQFF. The CDR3 region has the DNA TGTGCCAGCAGTGAGTCAGCCAATGAGCAGTTCTTC.

The chain recombines TRBV6-1 with TRBJ1-5; D is perhaps TRBD1 (5 bases). V was trimmed by 2 bases and J by 0 bases, leaving 14 bases between them. The CDR3 is made up of 17 amino acids. Germline CDR1 is MNHNS and CDR2 is SASEGT. The CDR3 is CASSENGGVYSNQPQHF. The CDR3 DNA reads TGTGCCAGCAGTGAAAACGGGGGAGTTTATAGCAATCAGCCCCAGCATTTT.

This clonotype was seen at least ten times. V gene TRBV6-1 combines with J gene TRBJ2-5, with 14 bases lining up with TRBD2. The CDR3 extends over 20 amino acids. The germline gives CDR1 MNHNS, CDR2 SASEGT. V lost 5 bases to trimming and J lost 5 bases; unmatched junction nucleotides: 19. The CDR3 is CASSPSSGLAGDPILETQYF. For the CDR3, the DNA is TGTGCCAGCAGTCCCTCATCGGGACTAGCGGGAGACCCGATTCTTGAGACCCAGTACTTC.

In this sample, this clonotype turned up many times. The chain has TRBV3-1 and TRBJ2-2, with D perhaps TRBD1 (6 bases). The CDR3 has 14 amino acids. CDR1 and CDR2 from the germline V gene are LGHDT and YNNKEL (reference sequence). V lost 2 bases and J 7 bases, leaving 11 bases between the germline ends. For the CDR3, the DNA is TGTGCCAGCAGCCAACAGGGGTTGAGCGGGGAGCTGTTTTTT. Its translation is CASSQQGLSGELFF.

This clonotype was counted at least ten times. The chain uses TRBV6-6 and TRBJ2-7; TRBD1 matches 7 bases. The CDR3 sequence is 18 residues long. V lost 2 bases, J lost 2 bases, and 15 bases stayed unmatched. Germline values: CDR1 MNHNY, CDR2 SVGAGI (reference sequence). The CDR3 protein is CASSYEAPSRQGAYEQYF. In DNA form, the CDR3 reads TGTGCCAGCAGTTACGAAGCCCCTTCCCGACAGGGAGCCTACGAGCAGTACTTC.

This clonotype has a count of ten or more. The chain recombines TRBV2 with TRBJ1-4; the match to TRBD1 covers 10 bases. The CDR3 covers 15 residues. V was pared by 6 bases and J by 7 bases, with 8 bases of the junction left unmatched. Germline values: CDR1 SNHLY, CDR2 FYNNEI. The CDR3 reads CASSGQGVGVEKLFF. CDR3 coding DNA: TGTGCCAGCAGCGGACAGGGGGTAGGGGTTGAAAAACTGTTTTTT.

This clonotype was counted once. The rearrangement uses TRBV7-2 and TRBJ1-6, with 10 bases identical to TRBD1. Trimming at V came to 5 bases and at J to 7 bases, leaving 5 bases not matched to a gene. In germline, CDR1 is SGHTA, CDR2 FQGNSA. There are 15 residues in the CDR3. The CDR3 sequence is CASSQTGQGNSPLHF. The CDR3 DNA sequence: TGTGCCAGCAGCCAGACGGGACAGGGGAATTCACCCCTCCACTTT.

The sample holds a few counts of this clonotype. This sequence joins TRBV10-3 and TRBJ1-1; no reliable D call. V was trimmed by 8 bases and J by 2 bases, leaving 18 bases between them. Germline lookup yields CDR1 ENHRY and CDR2 SYGVKD. The CDR3 has 15 amino acids. The CDR3 is CAIAALIGVNTEAFF. The CDR3, as DNA: TGTGCCATCGCGGCCCTGATTGGGGTTAACACTGAAGCTTTCTTT.

This clonotype was recorded at least ten times. The chain links TRBV18 to TRBJ2-7; tentative D call: TRBD2 (6 bases). The CDR3 totals 15 residues. Between the trimmed V and J ends, which lost 0 bases and 2 bases, there was a span of 11 bases. Looked up from germline, CDR1 is KGHSH and CDR2 is LQKENI. The CDR3 bases are TGTGCCAGCTCACCACCGGAGGGAAGGACCTACGAGCAGTACTTC. Translated: CASSPPEGRTYEQYF.

CDR3 residues: CASSESANTEAFF. The CDR3 nucleotides read TGCGCCAGCAGTGAGTCGGCAAACACTGAAGCTTTCTTT. The genes are TRBV10-2 and TRBJ1-1; no clear D. This CDR3 region has 13 residues. The germline gives CDR1 WSHSY, CDR2 SAAADI. Between the trimmed V and J ends, which lost 0 bases and 2 bases, there was a span of 4 bases.

The table lists this clonotype with many counts. The genes are TRBV6-6 and TRBJ2-5; D is ambiguous. V lost 2 bases and J lost 5, with 6 bases in between. Germline V gene data show CDR1 as MNHNY and CDR2 as SVGAGI (reference sequence). CDR3 length equals 12 residues. CDR3 amino acids: CASSYDGETQYF. CDR3 bases: TGTGCCAGCAGTTACGACGGGGAGACCCAGTACTTC.

The table lists this clonotype with many counts. The chain links TRBV7-9 to TRBJ2-1; 7 nucleotides match TRBD1. V lost 2 bases, J lost 0 bases, and 4 bases stayed unmatched. There are 16 residues in the CDR3. Germline CDR1 and CDR2: SEHNR and FQNEAQ (reference sequence). CDR3 DNA sequence: TGTGCCAGCAGCTTAAGAGGGGACAGCTCCTACAATGAGCAGTTCTTC. Protein: CASSLRGDSSYNEQFF.

This clonotype has just one count. The chain uses TRBV28 and TRBJ1-6; 10 positions match TRBD1. The J segment lost 10 bases and the V segment lost 7 bases, leaving 19 bases of the junction unmatched. CDR3 length: 18 residues. Germline CDR1 is MDHEN and CDR2 is SYDVKM. The CDR3 bases are TGTGCCAGCAACTTAGTCAACTCGGGGGACAGGGGACAATCACCCCTCCACTTT. Translating gives CASNLVNSGDRGQSPLHF. The entire variable domain, with the rest obtained from reference TRBV28 and TRBJ1-6, is as follows: DVKVTQSSRYLVKRTGEKVFLECVQDMDHENMFWYRQDPGLGLRLIYFSYDVKMKEKGDIPEGYSVSREKKERFSLILESASTNQTSMYLCASNLVNSGDRGQSPLHFGNGTRLTVT.

This clonotype was detected many times. The chain has TRBV2 and TRBJ2-2; D is unresolved. V was cut by 8 bases and J by 0 bases, with 13 bases left in between. In germline, CDR1 is SNHLY, CDR2 FYNNEI. This CDR3 has 15 amino acids. CDR3 sequence reads: CASAYQTTNTGELFF. The CDR3 DNA reads TGTGCCAGCGCCTACCAAACTACGAACACCGGGGAGCTGTTTTTT. Looking up the rest from reference TRBV2 and TRBJ2-2 gives the full variable domain: EPEVTQTPSHQVTQMGQEVILRCVPISNHLYFYWYRQILGQKVEFLVSFYNNEISEKSEIFDDQFSVERPDGSNFTLKIRSTKLEDSAMYFCASAYQTTNTGELFFGEGSRLTVL.

This clonotype rates as medium-sized (0.01 to 0.1%). This chain connects TRBV7-2 to TRBJ2-1; 7 bases match TRBD2. The V and J ends lost 5 bases and 4 bases, in that order; junction bases with no gene match: 8. Per germline, CDR1 SGHTA and CDR2 FQGNSA. The CDR3 extends over 15 amino acids. CDR3 amino acids: CASSERPSGYNEQFF. DNA of the CDR3: TGTGCCAGCAGCGAGAGGCCTAGCGGATACAATGAGCAGTTCTTC.